The rows below give T cell receptor beta chains drawn from one sample of a study of T cell changes during pregnancy in multiple sclerosis. TCRdb's copy holds only in-frame clones and misses some; the assay was immunoSEQ multiplex PCR. Of some 100,000 clones in the sample, approximately 90% are singletons; the top ten hold about 1.3%. Sequenced material: peripheral blood, taken in the second trimester of pregnancy. The receptors originated from a female donor with multiple sclerosis, enrolled in a pregnancy study. Both conserved end residues are part of each CDR3. The D gene is left open where the match is weak. Expanded clones get a size class; other rows say once, few or many, or leave the size out.

17	TRBV5-6	-	TRBD2	TRBJ2-5	CASSLDPIGRVEETQYF	TGTGCCAGCAGCTTGGATCCAATCGGGAGGGTCGAAGAGACCCAGTACTTC
14	TRBV5-1	-	TRBD1	TRBJ2-3	CASSIQGGTDTQYF	TGCGCCAGCAGCATACAGGGGGGAACAGATACGCAGTATTTT
16	TRBV30	-	TRBD1	TRBJ2-7	CAWSLRDRGLFYEQYF	TGTGCCTGGAGCTTGCGGGACAGGGGGCTATTCTACGAGCAGTACTTC
14	TRBV6-6	-	-	TRBJ1-3	CASSPQGSGNTIYF	TGTGCCAGCAGTCCACAGGGCTCTGGAAACACCATATATTTT
14	TRBV7-3	-	TRBD2	TRBJ2-7	CASSLVAGNYEQYF	TGTGCCAGCAGCTTGGTAGCGGGTAACTACGAGCAGTACTTC
15	TRBV6-1	once	TRBD2	TRBJ2-7	CASSPFSGGDYEQYF	TGTGCCAGCAGCCCCTTTAGCGGGGGGGACTACGAGCAGTACTTC
15	TRBV6-6	once	TRBD1	TRBJ2-1	CASSSAGTAYNEQFF	TGTGCCAGCAGTTCAGCCGGGACAGCTTACAATGAGCAGTTCTTC
12	TRBV29-1	few	-	TRBJ1-1	CSAKDGDTEAFF	TGCAGCGCTAAGGATGGAGACACTGAAGCTTTCTTT
16	TRBV5-1	-	TRBD2	TRBJ2-1	CASSLAGGGRAGEQFF	TGCGCCAGCAGCTTGGCCGGTGGCGGGAGAGCGGGTGAGCAGTTCTTC
17	TRBV2	-	TRBD2	TRBJ2-5	CASSEAPGLAGGKTQYF	TGTGCCAGCAGTGAAGCGCCGGGACTAGCGGGAGGAAAGACCCAGTACTTC
18	TRBV5-1	-	TRBD1	TRBJ1-2	CASSPTGQGVGEKHGYTF	TGCGCCAGCAGCCCGACGGGACAGGGAGTAGGGGAAAAACATGGCTACACCTTC
15	TRBV28	-	-	TRBJ2-5	CASSLHSSGEETQYF	TGTGCCAGCAGTCTACACTCAAGCGGAGAAGAGACCCAGTACTTC
15	TRBV4-1	-	-	TRBJ2-2	CASSQGLASTGELFF	TGCGCCAGCAGCCAAGGGCTAGCGAGCACCGGGGAGCTGTTTTTT
16	TRBV5-4	-	TRBD1	TRBJ2-1	CASSLVGDREYNEQFF	TGTGCCAGCAGCTTGGTGGGTGACAGGGAATACAATGAGCAGTTCTTC
16	TRBV18	once	-	TRBJ2-3	CASSPPSETSTDTQYF	TGTGCCAGCTCACCACCGTCGGAGACTAGCACAGATACGCAGTATTTT
14	TRBV7-3	-	TRBD2	TRBJ2-7	CASSPTGLAYEQYF	TGTGCCAGCAGCCCTACAGGACTAGCCTACGAGCAGTACTTC
15	TRBV4-1	-	-	TRBJ1-2	CASSQGGGRHYGYTF	TGCGCCAGCAGCCAAGGGGGGGGTCGGCACTATGGCTACACCTTC
14	TRBV9	-	-	TRBJ2-7	CASSVGTGTYEQYF	TGTGCCAGCAGCGTAGGGACGGGGACCTACGAGCAGTACTTC
15	TRBV6-1	few	TRBD1	TRBJ1-2	CASSEYRGGNYGYTF	TGTGCCAGCAGTGAATACAGGGGAGGAAACTATGGCTACACCTTC
12	TRBV27	-	TRBD2	TRBJ2-7	CASGSGGYEQYF	TGTGCCAGCGGAAGCGGGGGATACGAGCAGTACTTC
13	TRBV2	-	-	TRBJ2-2	CASSDLVNGELFF	TGTGCCAGCAGTGACCTAGTGAACGGGGAGCTGTTTTTT
16	TRBV7-3	-	TRBD2	TRBJ2-7	CASSLNPGLVSNEQYF	TGTGCCAGCAGCTTAAACCCGGGACTAGTGTCGAACGAGCAGTACTTC
16	TRBV19	-	TRBD1	TRBJ2-5	CASSPWTGGGQETQYF	TGTGCCAGTAGTCCCTGGACAGGGGGCGGGCAAGAGACCCAGTACTTC
15	TRBV18	-	TRBD1	TRBJ1-2	CASSTATGVAYGYTF	TGTGCCAGCTCAACGGCGACAGGGGTAGCCTATGGCTACACCTTC
14	TRBV25-1	-	-	TRBJ2-3	CASTETGIADTQYF	TGTGCCAGCACAGAAACAGGGATCGCAGATACGCAGTATTTT
12	TRBV7-9	-	-	TRBJ1-1	CASEHLNTEAFF	TGTGCCAGCGAACATTTGAACACTGAAGCTTTCTTT
17	TRBV5-5	-	-	TRBJ1-2	CASSPIGGRTSGYGYTF	TGTGCCAGCAGCCCGATAGGAGGGAGGACCTCTGGCTATGGCTACACCTTC
13	TRBV5-5	-	-	TRBJ1-2	CASSPDFTVGYTF	TGTGCCAGCAGCCCGGACTTTACGGTCGGCTACACCTTC
14	TRBV27	-	-	TRBJ1-1	CASSLGGMNTEAFF	TGTGCCAGCAGTTTAGGAGGGATGAACACTGAAGCTTTCTTT
16	TRBV7-9	-	TRBD2	TRBJ2-3	CASSPRLAGSTDTQYF	TGTGCCAGCAGCCCTCGACTAGCGGGAAGCACAGATACGCAGTATTTT
14	TRBV6-5	-	TRBD2	TRBJ2-3	CASSYGGGTDTQYF	TGTGCCAGCAGTTACGGGGGGGGCACAGATACGCAGTATTTT
14	TRBV21-1	-	-	TRBJ1-2	CATQIIGTDYGYTF	TGTGCCACTCAAATAATCGGGACAGACTATGGCTACACCTTC
15	TRBV10-3	-	TRBD2	TRBJ2-5	CAISDPAGGYETQYF	TGTGCCATCAGTGACCCAGCGGGAGGTTACGAGACCCAGTACTTC
15	TRBV5-5	-	TRBD1	TRBJ2-7	CASSPATGNPYEQYF	TGTGCCAGCAGCCCTGCGACAGGGAATCCCTACGAGCAGTACTTC
15	TRBV9	-	-	TRBJ2-5	CASSVVGRDGETQYF	TGTGCCAGCAGCGTAGTGGGGCGGGATGGCGAGACCCAGTACTTC
17	TRBV11-2	-	TRBD1	TRBJ2-3	CASSFVLGGAGTDTQYF	TGTGCCAGCAGCTTCGTTCTAGGGGGCGCTGGCACAGATACGCAGTATTTT
17	TRBV4-1	few	TRBD1	TRBJ2-7	CASSRESEVGQLYEQYF	TGCGCCAGCAGCCGAGAGTCTGAGGTGGGACAGCTCTACGAGCAGTACTTC
14	TRBV27	-	-	TRBJ1-1	CASSPVIMNTEAFF	TGTGCCAGCAGCCCAGTTATCATGAACACTGAAGCTTTCTTT
15	TRBV9	once	TRBD1	TRBJ1-6	CASSVGWTGVSPLHF	TGTGCCAGCAGCGTAGGGTGGACAGGGGTTTCACCCCTCCACTTT
15	TRBV6-4	-	TRBD1	TRBJ1-2	CASRGGQGRNYGYTF	TGTGCCAGCAGGGGAGGACAGGGTCGGAACTATGGCTACACCTTC